Shown below are 27 T cell receptor beta chains from a single sample sequenced in a study of T cells in Graves' hyperthyroidism and ophthalmopathy. It was RNA transcripts that yielded the amplified TCR beta CDR3 regions. TCR CDR3 underwent first-round RT-PCR with the HTBI primer set. TCRdb reprocessed the multiplex PCR reads with MiXCR, giving one entry per CDR3 protein. The sample includes roughly 740,000 distinct CDR3 sequences, over 15% of them seen just once. The sequenced sample consisted of blood. All receptors come from a man aged 18 to 30 with Graves' hyperthyroidism.

Comment on this clonotype: A much more abundant neighbour one base away suggests this may be a read error. The chain links TRBV20-1 to TRBJ2-7, with TRBD1 matching 9 bases. This CDR3 has 14 residues. Germline V gene sequence: CDR1 DFQATT, CDR2 SNEGSKA (reference sequence). Trimming cost V 0 bases and J 2 bases; bases outside gene matches: 2. The CDR3 region has the DNA TGCAGTGCTAGAGACGGGACAGGGACCTACGAGCAGTACTTC. Translation: CSARDGTGTYEQYF.

This clonotype was counted once. A much larger clone differs by one base, so this may be a read error. The chain joins TRBV28 to TRBJ2-7, with TRBD2 identical over 7 bases. This CDR3 region has 13 residues. The germline gives CDR1 MDHEN, CDR2 SYDVKM. With 9 bases clipped from V and 2 bases from J, the junction kept 7 bases outside the gene matches. CDR3 nucleotides: TGTGCCAGTCAAGCGGGGTGGGCCTACGAGCAGTACTTC. The encoded protein is CASQAGWAYEQYF. Looking up the rest from reference TRBV28 and TRBJ2-7 gives the full variable domain: DVKVTQSSRYLVKRTGEKVFLECVQDMDHENMFWYRQDPGLGLRLIYFSYDVKMKEKGDIPEGYSVSREKKERFSLILESASTNQTSMYLCASQAGWAYEQYFGPGTRLTVT.

This clonotype has at least ten counts. The chain is built from TRBV27 and TRBJ2-7; D is tentatively TRBD1 or TRBD2 (5 bases each). The V end lost 5 bases, the J end lost 3 bases, and 20 bases lay between the germline ends. This CDR3 is built from 16 residues. Germline V gives CDR1 MNHEY, CDR2 SMNVEV (reference sequence). The CDR3 reads CASSPPGWGSHYEQYF. CDR3 DNA sequence: TGTGCCAGCAGTCCTCCCGGCTGGGGGTCCCACTACGAGCAGTACTTC.

This clonotype appeared a few times. In DNA form, the CDR3 reads TGTGCCAGCAGTTCCGACCGCGACGCGCCCCAGCATTTT. It is translated as CASSSDRDAPQHF. The chain has TRBV6-1 and TRBJ1-5, with D hard to call. Deletions cut 5 bases from V and 9 bases from J, with 14 bases between. The length of the CDR3 is 13 residues. CDR1 MNHNS and CDR2 SASEGT come from the germline V gene.

The table lists this clonotype with many counts. The chain carries TRBV11-3 and TRBJ2-1; D is perhaps TRBD1 (6 bases). V lost 6 bases to trimming and J lost 12 bases, with 15 bases between them. The CDR3 covers 12 residues. Germline values: CDR1 SGHNT, CDR2 YENEEA. CDR3 sequence (DNA): TGTGCCAGCAGTCAGGGGTTGGATGCGCAGTTCTTC. The encoded protein is CASSQGLDAQFF. Full variable domain (missing parts from reference TRBV11-3 and TRBJ2-1): EAGVVQSPRYKIIEKKQPVAFWCNPISGHNTLYWYLQNLGQGPELLIRYENEEAVDDSQLPKDRFSAERLKGVDSTLKIQPAELGDSAVYLCASSQGLDAQFFGPGTRLTVL.

This clonotype was detected a few times. The V gene is TRBV29-1, the J gene TRBJ2-3; 11 nucleotides agree with TRBD2. The CDR3 is 15 residues long. Germline V gene data show CDR1 as SQVTM and CDR2 as ANQGSEA. After removal of 7 bases from V and 2 bases from J, the junction contained 8 bases not matched to a gene. CDR3 nucleotide sequence: TGCAGCGCCGGGACTAGCGGCACGGTCACAGATACGCAGTATTTT. Amino acids: CSAGTSGTVTDTQYF.

Ten or more counts support this clonotype. The chain links TRBV3-1 to TRBJ1-5; tentative D call: TRBD1 (6 bases). Trimming cost V 1 base and J 5 bases, with 9 bases left between them. Germline V lookup: CDR1 LGHDT, CDR2 YNNKEL (reference sequence). CDR3 size: 14 residues. CDR3 DNA sequence: TGTGCCAGCAGCCAAGCAGGGGTTGATCAGCCCCAGCATTTT. Protein: CASSQAGVDQPQHF.

This clonotype was seen a few times. The gene calls are TRBV2 and TRBJ2-2, with 7 positions matching TRBD2. The CDR3 is 13 residues long. The V gene's germline CDR1 is SNHLY and CDR2 FYNNEI. V gave up 1 base and J gave up 8 bases; unmatched junction bases: 1. CDR3: CASSEGGGGELFF. CDR3 coding DNA: TGTGCCAGCAGTGAAGGGGGGGGAGGGGAGCTGTTTTTT.

This clonotype was observed a few times. The chain uses TRBV5-6 and TRBJ2-5, with a possible D match to TRBD1 (5 bases). The V and J ends lost 1 base and 4 bases respectively, with 8 bases between them. This CDR3 contains 13 residues. Germline CDR1 and CDR2: SGHDT and YYEEEE. CDR3 nucleotide sequence: TGTGCCAGCAGCTTGCAGGGTTCAGAGACCCAGTACTTC. Protein sequence: CASSLQGSETQYF.

This clonotype was picked up a small number of times. V gene TRBV19 combines with J gene TRBJ1-6; TRBD1 aligns across 12 bases. Unmatched junction bases numbered 3, after V lost 5 bases and J lost 10 bases. The CDR3 runs 14 residues. In germline, CDR1 is LNHDA, CDR2 SQIVND (reference sequence). CDR3 coding DNA: TGTGCCAGTAGTGGGACAGGGGGCGCCTCACCCCTCCACTTT. Protein sequence: CASSGTGGASPLHF.

This clonotype has just a few counts. J is TRBJ2-7 and V is TRBV20-1; the match to TRBD2 covers 8 bases. The CDR3 spans 18 residues. Germline-derived CDR1 and CDR2 are DFQATT and SNEGSKA (reference sequence). Trimming took 1 base from V and 4 from J; bases not matched to a gene: 18. The CDR3 here is CSARGAGEREYSMYEQYF. The CDR3 nucleotides read TGCAGTGCTAGAGGGGCGGGGGAGCGGGAGTACAGTATGTACGAGCAGTACTTC.

The V call is TRBV20-1, the J call TRBJ1-5; tentative D call: TRBD1 (6 bases). CDR1 is DFQATT and CDR2 is SNEGSKA in the germline V gene (reference sequence). Trimming took off 3 bases at V and 4 bases at J, with 13 bases between the two ends. The CDR3 consists of 14 residues. In DNA form, the CDR3 reads TGCAGTGCTAGGCGTGGACAGCGAAATCAGCCCCAGCATTTT. Its translation: CSARRGQRNQPQHF.

The gene calls are TRBV5-5 and TRBJ2-4; D may be TRBD2 (5 bases). The CDR3 length is 13 residues. The germline V and J ends were trimmed by 7 bases and 1 base, with 9 bases remaining between them. Germline CDR1 SGHKS, CDR2 YYEKEE (reference sequence). CDR3 residues: CASGSAAKNIQYF. In DNA, the CDR3 is TGTGCCAGCGGGAGTGCGGCCAAAAACATTCAGTACTTC.

This clonotype appeared a few times. The chain has TRBV10-1 and TRBJ2-1; 9 bases align to TRBD1. Germline CDR1 is WNHNN and CDR2 is SYGVQD (reference sequence). The CDR3 is 12 amino acids. The CDR3 reads CAGTGPYNEQFF. The DNA for the CDR3 is TGCGCTGGGACAGGGCCCTACAATGAGCAGTTCTTC.

This clonotype was seen ten or more times. This chain connects TRBV20-1 to TRBJ2-3, with 16 bases matching TRBD2. CDR3 length: 18 amino acids. Looked up from germline, CDR1 is DFQATT and CDR2 is SNEGSKA (reference sequence). Trimming removed 4 bases from V and 9 bases from J; junction bases left unmatched: 16. The chain's CDR3 is CSATGLAGGLRSRWTQYF. The CDR3 nucleotides read TGCAGTGCTACGGGACTAGCGGGAGGGCTTCGTAGCCGTTGGACGCAGTATTTT.

This clonotype was detected many times. The J gene is TRBJ2-7, the V gene TRBV29-1; D not resolved. CDR3 length: 12 amino acids. CDR1 is SQVTM and CDR2 is ANQGSEA in the germline V gene. The V end was cut by 6 bases, the J end by 1 base, with 10 bases between. The DNA for the CDR3 is TGCAGCGTCGGAAGGCCTTCCTACGAGCAGTACTTC. Its translation: CSVGRPSYEQYF.

In its sample, this clonotype was seen many times. The rearrangement links TRBV6-5 to TRBJ2-7, with D possibly being TRBD1 or TRBD2 (5 bases each). V was shortened by 2 bases and J by 1 base, with 12 bases between the two germline ends. This CDR3 spans 15 amino acids. Germline loops: CDR1 MNHEY, CDR2 SVGAGI. CDR3 amino acids: CASSYRDAGSYEQYF. For the CDR3, the DNA is TGTGCCAGCAGTTACCGGGACGCCGGGTCCTACGAGCAGTACTTC.

The chain combines TRBV29-1 with TRBJ2-1, with unresolved D. Germline CDR1 and CDR2: SQVTM and ANQGSEA. The V end was cut by 8 bases, the J end by 0 bases, with 14 bases between. The CDR3 covers 14 residues. The chain's CDR3 is CSLQTVSSYNEQFF. As DNA, the CDR3 is TGCAGCCTACAGACGGTGAGCTCCTACAATGAGCAGTTCTTC.

J is TRBJ2-2 and V is TRBV27, with a possible D match to TRBD2 (6 bases). Germline values: CDR1 MNHEY, CDR2 SMNVEV (reference sequence). This CDR3 is built from 15 residues. Trimming took 3 bases from V and 5 from J, leaving 13 bases between them. DNA for the CDR3: TGTGCCAGCAGTTTGGTAGCTCGGGGGACCGGGGAGCTGTTTTTT. This sequence encodes CASSLVARGTGELFF.

At least ten counts were recorded for this clonotype. This chain uses TRBV18 with TRBJ2-5; tentatively, D is TRBD2 (5 bases). Germline loops: CDR1 KGHSH, CDR2 LQKENI. The length of the CDR3 is 15 residues. Trimming removed 0 bases at V and 5 bases at J, with 13 bases between. CDR3 sequence reads: CASSPPYRGQETQYF. DNA for the CDR3: TGTGCCAGCTCACCACCGTACCGGGGTCAGGAGACCCAGTACTTC.

This clonotype occurred a few times. The chain employs TRBV5-5 and TRBJ1-1; D might be TRBD1 (5 bases). Germline CDR1 reads SGHKS; CDR2 reads YYEKEE (reference sequence). This CDR3 is 14 amino acids long. V was cut by 4 bases and J by 1 base, with 11 bases left in between. CDR3: CASSPFGQNTEAFF. The CDR3 DNA reads TGTGCCAGCAGCCCGTTCGGACAGAACACTGAAGCTTTCTTT.

In this sample, this clonotype turned up many times. The genes are TRBV20-1 and TRBJ1-1; D is uncertain. Germline V lookup: CDR1 DFQATT, CDR2 SNEGSKA (reference sequence). Trimming removed 3 bases at V and 1 base at J, with 15 bases between. The CDR3 spans 15 residues. The CDR3, as DNA: TGCAGTGCTAGTGGGCCCCAGATGGAGAACACTGAAGCTTTCTTT. This sequence encodes CSASGPQMENTEAFF.

This clonotype showed up many times. The genes are TRBV7-2 and TRBJ2-7, with D maybe TRBD1 (5 bases). Germline V gives CDR1 SGHTA, CDR2 FQGNSA. V was pared by 3 bases and J by 3 bases, with 15 bases between. The CDR3 contains 15 residues. The CDR3: CASSFSLLDSYEQYF. In DNA form, the CDR3 reads TGTGCCAGCAGCTTTTCTCTACTCGACAGCTACGAGCAGTACTTC. The variable domain in full, with the rest retrieved from reference TRBV7-2 and TRBJ2-7, is GAGVSQSPSNKVTEKGKDVELRCDPISGHTALYWYRQSLGQGLEFLIYFQGNSAPDKSGLPSDRFSAERTGGSVSTLTIQRTQQEDSAVYLCASSFSLLDSYEQYFGPGTRLTVT.

The gene calls are TRBV29-1 and TRBJ1-2, with 8 bases identical to TRBD1. Trimming took 4 bases from V and 3 from J; bases not matched to a gene: 10. CDR3 length equals 15 residues. The germline V gene has CDR1 SQVTM and CDR2 ANQGSEA. The CDR3 coding sequence is TGCAGCGTTGTTGGCAGGGGGCGTCCGGACTATGGCTACACCTTC. Translation: CSVVGRGRPDYGYTF.

The V and J genes are TRBV5-1 and TRBJ1-1, with D unresolved. This CDR3 is built from 14 residues. Trimming took 0 bases from V and 6 from J, leaving 12 bases between them. Per germline, CDR1 SGHRS and CDR2 YFSETQ. The CDR3 loop is CASSLGGFGAEAFF. CDR3 sequence (DNA): TGCGCCAGCAGCTTGGGAGGATTTGGGGCTGAAGCTTTCTTT.

This clonotype was counted a single time. The chain's CDR3 is CSAQSGTYEQYF. The CDR3 region has the DNA TGCAGCGCCCAATCCGGGACCTACGAGCAGTACTTC. The V call is TRBV29-1, the J call TRBJ2-7; the D gene is possibly TRBD2 (5 bases). Germline CDR1 is SQVTM and CDR2 is ANQGSEA. The CDR3 totals 12 residues. V shed 7 bases and J shed 2 bases, with 12 bases lying between them.

CDR3 coding DNA: TGTGCCAGCAGCTTAGGTTCCACTAGCGGTTCCCAAGAGACCCAGTACTTC. Protein sequence: CASSLGSTSGSQETQYF. The chain couples TRBV11-3 to TRBJ2-5, with 8 nucleotides matching TRBD2. J gave up 1 base and V 1 base, and 8 bases lay outside the gene matches. The V gene's germline CDR1 is SGHNT and CDR2 YENEEA. This CDR3 comprises 17 residues.